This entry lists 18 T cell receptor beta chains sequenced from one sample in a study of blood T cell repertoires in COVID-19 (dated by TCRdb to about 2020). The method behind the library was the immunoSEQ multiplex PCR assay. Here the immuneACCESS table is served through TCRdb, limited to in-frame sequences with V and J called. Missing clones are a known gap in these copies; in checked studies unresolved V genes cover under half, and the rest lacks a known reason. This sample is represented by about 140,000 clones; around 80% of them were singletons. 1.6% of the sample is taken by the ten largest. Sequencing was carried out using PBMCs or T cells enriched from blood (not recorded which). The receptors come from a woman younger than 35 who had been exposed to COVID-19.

The CDR3 DNA reads TGCGCCAGCAGGCTAGCGGGAAACAATGAGCAGTTCTTC. Translating gives CASRLAGNNEQFF. V is TRBV4-1 and J is TRBJ2-1; 9 positions agree with TRBD2. CDR3 size: 13 residues. The V gene end was trimmed by 6 bases and the J gene end by 5 bases; junction bases not matched to a gene: 2. Germline loops: CDR1 MGHRA, CDR2 YSYEKL.

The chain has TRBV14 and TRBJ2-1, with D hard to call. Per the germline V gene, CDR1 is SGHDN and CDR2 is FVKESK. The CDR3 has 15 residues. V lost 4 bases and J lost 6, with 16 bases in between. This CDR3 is CASSPRNSRLNEQFF. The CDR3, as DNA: TGTGCCAGCAGCCCCCGGAATAGCCGTCTCAATGAGCAGTTCTTC. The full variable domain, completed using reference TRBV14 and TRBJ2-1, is EAGVTQFPSHSVIEKGQTVTLRCDPISGHDNLYWYRRVMGKEIKFLLHFVKESKQDESGMPNNRFLAERTGGTYSTLKVQPAELEDSGVYFCASSPRNSRLNEQFFGPGTRLTVL.

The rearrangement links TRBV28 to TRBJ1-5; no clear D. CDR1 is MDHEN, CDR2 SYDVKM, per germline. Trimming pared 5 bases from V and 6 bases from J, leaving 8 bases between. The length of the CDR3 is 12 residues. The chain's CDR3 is CASSRSGQPQHF. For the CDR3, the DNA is TGTGCCAGCAGTAGGTCAGGTCAGCCCCAGCATTTT.

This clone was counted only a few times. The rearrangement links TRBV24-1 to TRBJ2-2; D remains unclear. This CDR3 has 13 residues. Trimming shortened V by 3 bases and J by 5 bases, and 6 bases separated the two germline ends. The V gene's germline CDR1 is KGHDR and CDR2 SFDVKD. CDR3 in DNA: TGTGCCACCAGTGATCAGTTTACCGGGGAGCTGTTTTTT. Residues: CATSDQFTGELFF.

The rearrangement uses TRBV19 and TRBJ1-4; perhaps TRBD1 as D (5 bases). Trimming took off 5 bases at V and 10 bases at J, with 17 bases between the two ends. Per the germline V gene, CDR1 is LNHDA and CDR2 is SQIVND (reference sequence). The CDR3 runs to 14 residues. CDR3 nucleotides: TGTGCCAGTAGTGAAACAGGACAAACAGGAAAACTGTTTTTT. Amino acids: CASSETGQTGKLFF.

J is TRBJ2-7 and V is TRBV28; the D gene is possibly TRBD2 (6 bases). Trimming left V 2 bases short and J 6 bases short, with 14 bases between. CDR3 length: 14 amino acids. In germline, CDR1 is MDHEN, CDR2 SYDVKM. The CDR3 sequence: CASSLGGSGREQYF. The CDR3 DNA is TGTGCCAGCAGTTTAGGGGGGTCGGGGCGCGAGCAGTACTTC.

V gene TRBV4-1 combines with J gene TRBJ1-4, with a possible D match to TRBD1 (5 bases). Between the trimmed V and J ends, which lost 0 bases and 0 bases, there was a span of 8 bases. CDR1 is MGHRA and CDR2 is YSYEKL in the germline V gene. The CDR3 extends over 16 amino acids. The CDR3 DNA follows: TGCGCCAGCAGCCAAGAGGGGCGGTCAACTAATGAAAAACTGTTTTTT. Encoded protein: CASSQEGRSTNEKLFF.

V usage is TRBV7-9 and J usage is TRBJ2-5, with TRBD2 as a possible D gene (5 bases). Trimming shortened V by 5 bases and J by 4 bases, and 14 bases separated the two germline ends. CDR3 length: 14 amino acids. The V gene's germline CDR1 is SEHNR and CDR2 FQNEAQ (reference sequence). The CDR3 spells CASSPTGSGETQYF. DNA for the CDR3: TGTGCCAGCAGCCCTACGGGGAGCGGAGAGACCCAGTACTTC.

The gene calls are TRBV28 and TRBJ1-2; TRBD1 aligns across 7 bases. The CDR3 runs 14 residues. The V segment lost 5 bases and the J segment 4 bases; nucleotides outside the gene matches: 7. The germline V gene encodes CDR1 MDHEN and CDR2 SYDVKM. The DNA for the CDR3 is TGTGCCAGCAGTCAAATACAGGGGTCCTATGGCTACACCTTC. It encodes CASSQIQGSYGYTF.

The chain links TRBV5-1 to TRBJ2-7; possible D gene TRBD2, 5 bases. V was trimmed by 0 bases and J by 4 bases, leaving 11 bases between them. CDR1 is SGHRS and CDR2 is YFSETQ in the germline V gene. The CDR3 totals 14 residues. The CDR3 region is CASSLALAPYEQYF. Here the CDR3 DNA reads TGCGCCAGCAGCTTGGCCCTAGCTCCGTACGAGCAGTACTTC. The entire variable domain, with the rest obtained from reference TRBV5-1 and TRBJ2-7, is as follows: KAGVTQTPRYLIKTRGQQVTLSCSPISGHRSVSWYQQTPGQGLQFLFEYFSETQRNKGNFPGRFSGRQFSNSRSEMNVSTLELGDSALYLCASSLALAPYEQYFGPGTRLTVT.

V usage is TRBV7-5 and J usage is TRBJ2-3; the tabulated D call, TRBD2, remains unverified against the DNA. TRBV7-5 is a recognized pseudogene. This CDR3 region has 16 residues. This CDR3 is CVRSLVASGRGDTQYF. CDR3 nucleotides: TGTGTCAGAAGCTTAGTGGCTAGCGGGAGAGGAGATACGCAGTATTTT.

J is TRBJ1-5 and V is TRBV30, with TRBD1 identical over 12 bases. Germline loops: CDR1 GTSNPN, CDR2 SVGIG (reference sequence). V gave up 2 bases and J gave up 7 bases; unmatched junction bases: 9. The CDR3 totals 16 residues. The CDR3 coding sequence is TGTGCCTGGAGTAACCGGGACAGGGGGCTTCGACAGCCCCAGCATTTT. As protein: CAWSNRDRGLRQPQHF.

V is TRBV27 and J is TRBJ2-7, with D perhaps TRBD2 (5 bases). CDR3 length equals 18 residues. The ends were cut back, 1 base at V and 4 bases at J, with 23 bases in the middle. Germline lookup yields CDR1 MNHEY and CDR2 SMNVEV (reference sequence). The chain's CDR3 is CASSLYPPRESFIYEQYF. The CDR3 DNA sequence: TGTGCCAGCAGTTTATATCCCCCAAGGGAGTCTTTTATTTACGAGCAGTACTTC.

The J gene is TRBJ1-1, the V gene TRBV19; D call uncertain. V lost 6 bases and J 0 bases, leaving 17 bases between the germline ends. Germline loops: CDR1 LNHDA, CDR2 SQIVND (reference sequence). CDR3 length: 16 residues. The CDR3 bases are TGTGCCAGTAGACCGAGTCCGGGAAGTTTGAACACTGAAGCTTTCTTT. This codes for CASRPSPGSLNTEAFF.

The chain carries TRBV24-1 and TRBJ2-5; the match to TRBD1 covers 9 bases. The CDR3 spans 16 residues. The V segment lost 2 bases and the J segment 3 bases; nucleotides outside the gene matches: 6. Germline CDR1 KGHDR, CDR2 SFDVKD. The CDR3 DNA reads TGTGCCACCAGTGATTGGGCCGGGACAGGGAAAGAGACCCAGTACTTC. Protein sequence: CATSDWAGTGKETQYF.

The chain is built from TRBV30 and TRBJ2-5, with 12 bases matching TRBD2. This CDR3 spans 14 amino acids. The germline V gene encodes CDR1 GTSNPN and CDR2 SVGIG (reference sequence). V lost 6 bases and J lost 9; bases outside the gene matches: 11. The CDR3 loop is CACRRTSGKGAQYF. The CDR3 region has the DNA TGTGCCTGCCGCAGGACTAGCGGGAAGGGGGCCCAGTACTTC.

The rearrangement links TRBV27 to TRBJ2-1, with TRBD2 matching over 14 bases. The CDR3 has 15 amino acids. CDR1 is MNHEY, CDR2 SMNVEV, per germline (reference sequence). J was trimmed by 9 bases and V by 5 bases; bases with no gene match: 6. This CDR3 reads CASSPLGLAGVEQFF. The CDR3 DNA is TGTGCCAGCAGTCCACTGGGACTAGCGGGAGTTGAGCAGTTCTTC.

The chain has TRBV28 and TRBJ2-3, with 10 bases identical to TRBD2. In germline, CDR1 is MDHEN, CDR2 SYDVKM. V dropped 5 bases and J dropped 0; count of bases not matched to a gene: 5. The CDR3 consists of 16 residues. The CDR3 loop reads CASSGWTSGSTDTQYF. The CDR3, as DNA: TGTGCCAGCAGTGGATGGACTAGCGGAAGCACAGATACGCAGTATTTT. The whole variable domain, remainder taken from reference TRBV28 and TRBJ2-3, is DVKVTQSSRYLVKRTGEKVFLECVQDMDHENMFWYRQDPGLGLRLIYFSYDVKMKEKGDIPEGYSVSREKKERFSLILESASTNQTSMYLCASSGWTSGSTDTQYFGPGTRLTVL.